This note documents a single TCR beta chain sequence. Its target is not known. This PCR relied on a set of 60 Vbeta primers and 13 Jbeta primers. Profiled with immunoSEQ multiplex PCR; TCRdb holds only in-frame clones, not every one. This table holds 300,000 or so clones, around four fifths found once. The data are from a study of cytomegalovirus exposure and HLA in healthy donors. Whole-study results and caveats: Cytomegalovirus association was assigned to approximately 160 TCR beta chains.

The V gene's germline CDR1 is SEHNR and CDR2 FQNEAQ (reference sequence). V lost 5 bases and J lost 8, with 15 bases in between. The CDR3 sequence is 13 residues long. Sequences were obtained from PBMCs. This TCR was recovered from a woman in her forties in good health and CMV-seropositive. The gene calls are TRBV7-9 and TRBJ1-2; D call uncertain. CDR3 coding DNA: TGTGCCAGCAGCCCGGGGAGGGATCTGGGCTACACCTTC. Residues: CASSPGRDLGYTF.